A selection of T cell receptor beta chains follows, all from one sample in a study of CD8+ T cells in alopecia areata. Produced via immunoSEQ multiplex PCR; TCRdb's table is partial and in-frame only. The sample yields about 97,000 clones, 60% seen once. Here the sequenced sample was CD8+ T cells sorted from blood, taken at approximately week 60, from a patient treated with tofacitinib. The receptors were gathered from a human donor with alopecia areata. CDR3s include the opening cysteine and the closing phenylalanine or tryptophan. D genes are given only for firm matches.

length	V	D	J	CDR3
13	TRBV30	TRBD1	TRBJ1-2	CAWSAGQFYGYTF
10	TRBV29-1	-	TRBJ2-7	CSVGGTEQYF
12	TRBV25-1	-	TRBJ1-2	CASDSGGNGYTF
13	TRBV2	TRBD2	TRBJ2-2	CASSDGGAVELFF
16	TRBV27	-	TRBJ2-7	CASSSTGRGNYYEQYF
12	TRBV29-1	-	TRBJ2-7	CSVEDGTYEQYF
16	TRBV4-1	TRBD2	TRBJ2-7	CASTSDGTNLTYEQYF
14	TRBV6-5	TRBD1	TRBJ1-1	CASSTGTGGSEAFF
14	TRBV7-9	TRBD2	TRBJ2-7	CASSSGTRRYEQYF
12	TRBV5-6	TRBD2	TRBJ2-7	CASSWTSGEQYF
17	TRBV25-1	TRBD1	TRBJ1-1	CASSEYRDRGRNTEAFF
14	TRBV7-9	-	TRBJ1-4	CASSLAPTREELFF
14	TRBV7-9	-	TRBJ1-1	CASSLGHLNTEAFF
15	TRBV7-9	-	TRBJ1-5	CASSLEGQVGQPQHF
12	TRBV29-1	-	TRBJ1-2	CSVSTGSYGYTF
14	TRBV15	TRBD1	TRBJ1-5	CATSRDRGPQPQHF
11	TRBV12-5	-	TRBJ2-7	CASGSNYEQYF
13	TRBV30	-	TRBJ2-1	CAWAKRVPNEQFF
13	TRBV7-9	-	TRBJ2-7	CASSSYRVVEQYF
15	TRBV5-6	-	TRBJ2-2	CASSLGQGSTGELFF
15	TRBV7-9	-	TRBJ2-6	CASSLRGSGANVLTF
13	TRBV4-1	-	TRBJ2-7	CASSQARSYEQYF
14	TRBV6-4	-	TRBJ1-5	CASRRYGSNQPQHF
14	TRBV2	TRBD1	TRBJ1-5	CASRAGTGVQPQHF
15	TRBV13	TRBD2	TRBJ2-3	CASSRIEAGSDTQYF
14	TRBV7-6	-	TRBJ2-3	CASSLASSSKTQYF
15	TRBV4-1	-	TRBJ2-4	CASSRTRLAKNIQYF
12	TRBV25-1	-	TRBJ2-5	CASSVVQETQYF
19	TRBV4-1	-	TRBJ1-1	CASSQSPPDRNPMNTEAFF
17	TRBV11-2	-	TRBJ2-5	CASSLAISTGEEETQYF
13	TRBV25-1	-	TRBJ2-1	CASTPTTYNEQFF
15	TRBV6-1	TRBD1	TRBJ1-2	CASSTQGARGYGYTF
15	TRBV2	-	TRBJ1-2	CASTFRDAGLYGYTF
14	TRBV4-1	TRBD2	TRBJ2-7	CASSPRGEGSEQYF
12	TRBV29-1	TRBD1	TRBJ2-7	CSALNRGNEQYF
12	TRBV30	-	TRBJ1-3	CAWSGTGNTIYF
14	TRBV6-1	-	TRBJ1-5	CASSEGGDNQPQHF
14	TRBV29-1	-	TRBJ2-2	CSVERGFNTGELFF
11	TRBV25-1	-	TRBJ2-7	CASSQAYEQYF
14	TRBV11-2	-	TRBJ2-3	CASSLESSTDTQYF
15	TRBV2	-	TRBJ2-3	CASSQQGGTTDTQYF
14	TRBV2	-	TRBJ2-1	CASSETTRGNEQFF
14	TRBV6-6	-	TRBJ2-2	CASSWGGATGELFF
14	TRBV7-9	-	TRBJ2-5	CASSPEADQETQYF
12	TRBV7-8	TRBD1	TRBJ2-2	CASSSTGGGLFF
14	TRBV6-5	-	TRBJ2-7	CASSYSKGFYEQYF
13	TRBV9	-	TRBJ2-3	CASSEETPDTQYF
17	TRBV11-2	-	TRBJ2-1	CASSLVYGGDAYNEQFF
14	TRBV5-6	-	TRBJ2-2	CASMTGRDTGELFF
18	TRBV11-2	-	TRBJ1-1	CASSLLNRQPLQNTEAFF